Sequencing of this T cell receptor beta chain was carried out in a study of ipilimumab plus nivolumab after autologous stem cell transplantation. As for the study in general: Myeloma patients were high-risk transplant-naive or relapsed within 3 years of first autologous transplant. Study results and limitations: TCR repertoire, Treg phenotype and gut microbiota reportedly support more study of this approach.

Starting 14 to 28 days after autologous transplant, ipilimumab 1 mg/kg was given. Through week 26, nivolumab 3 mg/kg IV was given weeks 1, 4, 7, 10, then biweekly. V dropped 6 bases and J dropped 0 bases, with 10 bases sitting between them. Germline V gene lookup returns CDR1 ENHRY and CDR2 SYGVKD. This CDR3 spans 14 amino acids. The method was immunoSEQ multiplex PCR; TCRdb's version includes in-frame clones alone and lacks a portion of them. The data show about 40,000 clones, about 91% seen once. Comment on this clone: The antigen is not known.

The sequence was collected from a male donor with multiple myeloma. The input for sequencing was PBMCs, taken in a trial of ipilimumab plus nivolumab as post-transplant consolidation. The chain is built from TRBV10-3 and TRBJ2-3; TRBD1 might be the D (6 bases). The CDR3 here is CAISQGGSTDTQYF. For the CDR3, the DNA is TGTGCCATCAGCCAAGGGGGAAGCACAGATACGCAGTATTTT.